This T cell receptor beta chain was sequenced for a study of OX40 agonist ivuxolimab in advanced cancers. Looking at the study overall: Intravenous ivuxolimab was administered to patients every 2 weeks at 0.01 to 10 mg/kg. Around 40% of patients had received prior checkpoint inhibitor therapy. At 75% to 90% male, the cohort had a mean age of 60 years, ranging from roughly 20 to 85.

V lost 3 bases, J lost 6 bases, and 15 bases stayed unmatched. Germline CDR1 and CDR2: MNHNS and SASEGT. The CDR3 totals 17 residues. Regarding the study as a whole: CD8+ T cells were the subset that, on average, had more expanded clones than CD4+.

Measured with immunoSEQ multiplex PCR; TCRdb has only the in-frame clones, and not every one. The repertoire consists of about 54,000 clones, with 75% to 95% occurring once and the leading ten covering 8.7%. About this clone: The target antigen is unknown.

The TCR sequence derives from an adult with an advanced solid tumor such as melanoma, head and neck, liver or kidney cancer. The V gene is TRBV6-1, the J gene TRBJ1-1; 8 positions agree with TRBD1. Sequencing was performed on CD4+ or CD8+ T cells sorted from blood, taken in a trial of the OX40 agonist ivuxolimab. CDR3 DNA sequence: TGTGCCAGCAGTGACCTGACAGGGGCGAGAAATGGTCCTGAAGCTTTCTTT. This codes for CASSDLTGARNGPEAFF.